The 5 T cell receptor beta chains given below trace back to one sample, sequenced in a study of blood T cell repertoires in COVID-19. Sequencing was performed with immunoSEQ multiplex PCR; in TCRdb, only in-frame clones are kept and a portion is missing. The sample contains over 400,000 clones, 80% to 90% of which appear only once. The material sequenced was peripheral blood. The receptors come from a human donor in a cohort sampled during active COVID-19.

V is TRBV5-1 and J is TRBJ2-2; TRBD1 agrees at 8 bases. Germline trimming cut 0 bases from V and 1 base from J; bases unmatched to any gene: 11. CDR3 size: 19 residues. CDR1 is SGHRS and CDR2 is YFSETQ in the germline V gene. The CDR3 reads CASSLGQGAFFLNTGELFF. The CDR3 nucleotides read TGCGCCAGCAGCTTGGGTCAGGGGGCTTTCTTTTTGAACACCGGGGAGCTGTTTTTT.

The rearrangement joins TRBV9 to TRBJ2-5; 9 bases align to TRBD1. V lost 2 bases, J lost 5 bases, and 10 bases stayed unmatched. The CDR3 has 16 amino acids. CDR1 and CDR2 (germline): SGDLS, YYNGEE. The CDR3 sequence is CASSVQRTGAEETQYF. CDR3 DNA sequence: TGTGCCAGCAGCGTCCAAAGGACAGGGGCGGAGGAGACCCAGTACTTC. Full variable domain (rest looked up from reference TRBV9 and TRBJ2-5): DSGVTQTPKHLITATGQRVTLRCSPRSGDLSVYWYQQSLDQGLQFLIQYYNGEERAKGNILERFSAQQFPDLHSELNLSSLELGDSALYFCASSVQRTGAEETQYFGPGTRLLVL.

Note on this clone: The sample has other DNA sequences that encode this CDR3 too. CDR3 sequence: CASSLRQGGGYTF. CDR3 nucleotides: TGTGCCAGCAGCTTAAGGCAGGGGGGCGGCTACACCTTC. V usage is TRBV7-3 and J usage is TRBJ1-2; TRBD1 matches at 7 bases. Unmatched junction bases numbered 4, after V lost 1 base and J lost 8 bases. This CDR3 is 13 amino acids long. Per the germline V gene, CDR1 is SGHTA and CDR2 is FQGTGA.

The rearrangement links TRBV12-3 or TRBV12-4 to TRBJ1-2; D ambiguous. V was pared by 2 bases and J by 8 bases, with 9 bases between. The CDR3 contains 12 residues. CDR3 coding DNA: TGTGCCAGCAGTTTATTTAGGCGGGGCTACACCTTC. This sequence encodes CASSLFRRGYTF.

The V and J genes are TRBV28 and TRBJ2-2, with 7 bases fitting TRBD1. Germline loops: CDR1 MDHEN, CDR2 SYDVKM. The CDR3 has 16 amino acids. Unmatched junction bases numbered 8, after V lost 3 bases and J lost 4 bases. The CDR3 region has the DNA TGTGCCAGCAGTTTTGGAAGGGGGCAATTCACCGGGGAGCTGTTTTTT. Its translation is CASSFGRGQFTGELFF.